Sequencing of this T cell receptor (beta chain) was carried out in a study of Ad26.COV2.S vaccination and SARS-CoV-2 variants. Treatment of the sample: about 20 received Ad26.COV2.S at low or high dose, single or two shots; several received placebo; per-sample allocation not given. Collection of the samples took place on day 63 after the first injection of vaccine or placebo. Assay: immunoSEQ multiplex PCR; the TCRdb copy retains only in-frame clones and omits some. Here the sample spans about 350,000 clones, roughly 91% being singletons. The source of this sequence is a person aged 18-60 years who received the Ad26.COV2.S COVID-19 vaccine or a placebo. This material consisted of peripheral blood, taken in a trial of Ad26.COV2.S vaccine versus placebo.

DNA for the CDR3: TGTGCCAGCTCTCTGAACAGGGCGGAGAACACCGGGGAGCTGTTTTTT. Its translation is CASSLNRAENTGELFF. The chain carries TRBV18 and TRBJ2-2; D is possibly TRBD1 (6 bases). The CDR3 has 16 amino acids. V was clipped by 6 bases and J by 1 base, with 15 bases between them. Germline assignment: CDR1 KGHSH and CDR2 LQKENI.